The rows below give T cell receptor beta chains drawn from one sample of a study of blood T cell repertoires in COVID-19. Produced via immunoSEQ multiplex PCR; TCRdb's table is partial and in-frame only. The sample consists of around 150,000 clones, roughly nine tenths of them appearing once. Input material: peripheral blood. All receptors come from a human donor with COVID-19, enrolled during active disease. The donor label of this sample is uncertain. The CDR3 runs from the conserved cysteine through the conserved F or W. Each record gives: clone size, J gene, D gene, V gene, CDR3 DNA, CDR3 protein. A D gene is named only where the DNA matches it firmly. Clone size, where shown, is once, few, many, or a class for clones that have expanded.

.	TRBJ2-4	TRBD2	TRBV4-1	TGCGCCAGCAGCCACGATAATAGCGGGGGGGCCGTCGGAAACATTCAGTACTTC	CASSHDNSGGAVGNIQYF
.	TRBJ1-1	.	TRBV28	TGTGCCAGCAGTTCCCAAAACAGGAACACTGAAGCTTTCTTT	CASSSQNRNTEAFF
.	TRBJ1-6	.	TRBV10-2	TGCGCCGGAAGCGACGAGCGCTATTCACCCCTCCACTTT	CAGSDERYSPLHF
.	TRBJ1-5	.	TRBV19	TGTGCCACCGCCAGGTCTATTGGTAATCAGCCCCAGCATTTT	CATARSIGNQPQHF
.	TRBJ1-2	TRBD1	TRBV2	TGTGCCAGCAGGGCGGAGGGGGCGCTTAACTATGGCTACACCTTC	CASRAEGALNYGYTF
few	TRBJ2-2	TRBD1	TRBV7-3	TGTGCCAGCAGCTTGGACAGGGGATCCACCGGGGAGCTGTTTTTT	CASSLDRGSTGELFF
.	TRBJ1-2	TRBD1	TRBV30	TGTGCCTGGAGTATGGGCGTCGGGACAGTCGGTGGCTACACCTTC	CAWSMGVGTVGGYTF
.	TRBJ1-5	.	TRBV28	TGTGCCAGCAGCGGTCATTCCGCCCGCGGACAGCCCCAGCATTTT	CASSGHSARGQPQHF
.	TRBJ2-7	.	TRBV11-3	TGTGCCAGCAGCTTATGGGCAGGGGCGCACGAGCAGTACTTC	CASSLWAGAHEQYF
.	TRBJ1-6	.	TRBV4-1	TGCGCCAGCAGCCAAGAAGGGCAGGGGTCGTTGATCTCACCCCTCCACTTT	CASSQEGQGSLISPLHF
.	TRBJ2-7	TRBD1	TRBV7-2	TGTGCCAGCAGCACCTGGACAGGGCACCTTCTCTACGAGCAGTACTTC	CASSTWTGHLLYEQYF
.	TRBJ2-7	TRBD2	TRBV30	TGTGCCTGGAGTCCCGGGGGGGGCCGGTACGAGCAGTACTTC	CAWSPGGGRYEQYF
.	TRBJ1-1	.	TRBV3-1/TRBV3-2	TGTGCCAGCCACCCCGCAGGGTCGAGCACTGAAGCTTTCTTT	CASHPAGSSTEAFF
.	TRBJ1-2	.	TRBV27	TGTGCCAGCAGCCAGACAGGACCTGCTAACTATGGCTACACCTTC	CASSQTGPANYGYTF
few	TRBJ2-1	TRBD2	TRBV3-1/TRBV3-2	TGTGCCAGCAGCCAAGGACAGCGGGGGGTGTCCTACAATGAGCAGTTCTTC	CASSQGQRGVSYNEQFF
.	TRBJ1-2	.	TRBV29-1	TGCAGCGTTGCTGGGGCTTTAGGCTACACCTTC	CSVAGALGYTF
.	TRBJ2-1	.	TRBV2	TGTGCCAGCAGTGATATGCGCTCCTACAATGAGCAGTTCTTC	CASSDMRSYNEQFF
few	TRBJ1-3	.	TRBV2	TGTGCCAGCAGTGTCATGGCCGTCTCTGGAAACACCATATATTTT	CASSVMAVSGNTIYF
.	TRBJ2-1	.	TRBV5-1	TGCGCCAGCAGTCAGAACTACAATGAGCAGTTCTTC	CASSQNYNEQFF
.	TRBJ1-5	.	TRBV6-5	TGTGCCAGCACCTCGGGGGGAAATCAGCCCCAGCATTTT	CASTSGGNQPQHF
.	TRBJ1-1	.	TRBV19	TGTGCCAGTAGCTTCCGGGATCTCGGGACTGAAGCTTTCTTT	CASSFRDLGTEAFF
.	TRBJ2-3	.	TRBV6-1	TGTGCCAGCAGTGAAGGGGTCGGGGGGCCCGCGGATACGCAGTATTTT	CASSEGVGGPADTQYF
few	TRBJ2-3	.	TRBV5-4	TGTGCCAGCAGCCTTCGGCGGGCGGGCACAGATACGCAGTATTTT	CASSLRRAGTDTQYF
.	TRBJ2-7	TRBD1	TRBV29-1	TGCAGCGTTGAAGATCGACGGGACAGGGGAATCTACGAGCAGTACTTC	CSVEDRRDRGIYEQYF
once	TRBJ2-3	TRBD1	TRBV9	TGTGCCAGCAGCCCCAGGGGGAGCACAGATACGCAGTATTTT	CASSPRGSTDTQYF
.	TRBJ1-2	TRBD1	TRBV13	TGTGCCAGCACCCGGAGACAGGGGGGCTCGTTCGCTTTCTATGGCTACACCTTC	CASTRRQGGSFAFYGYTF
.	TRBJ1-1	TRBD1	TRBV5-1	TGCGCCAGCAGCTTGCAGGGACAGGGCTCGAACACTGAAGCTTTCTTT	CASSLQGQGSNTEAFF
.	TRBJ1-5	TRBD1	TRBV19	TGTGCCAGTAGCCTGGCGGGACAGGGGGAATATAGCAATCAGCCCCAGCATTTT	CASSLAGQGEYSNQPQHF
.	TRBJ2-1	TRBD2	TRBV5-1	TGCGCCAGCAGCTTCGTGTCACAGCTAGCGGGGGGTCCCTACAATGAGCAGTTCTTC	CASSFVSQLAGGPYNEQFF
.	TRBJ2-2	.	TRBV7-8	TGTGCCAGCAGCGGACGACAGGCCAAGATCGACACCGGGGAGCTGTTTTTT	CASSGRQAKIDTGELFF
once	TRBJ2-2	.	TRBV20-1	TGCAGTGCTAGTGCCCCCCCCGGGAACACCGGGGAGCTGTTTTTT	CSASAPPGNTGELFF
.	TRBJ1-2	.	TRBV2	TGTGCCAGAGGAGCCGGGACTAACTATGGCTACACCTTC	CARGAGTNYGYTF
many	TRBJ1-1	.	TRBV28	TGTGCCAGCAGTTCTCACGGACTGACTCAGAGCACTGAAGCTTTCTTT	CASSSHGLTQSTEAFF
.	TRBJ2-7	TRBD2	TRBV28	TGTGCCAGCAGTACCCACCTAGGGATCCCGGGGGGTGAGTACTTC	CASSTHLGIPGGEYF
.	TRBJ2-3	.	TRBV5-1	TGCGCCAGCAGCGCAACGACCGGGACACTTAGCACAGATACGCAGTATTTT	CASSATTGTLSTDTQYF
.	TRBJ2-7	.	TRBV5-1	TGCGCCAGCAGCTTGTCAGGGATTCCATCCGAGCAGTACTTC	CASSLSGIPSEQYF
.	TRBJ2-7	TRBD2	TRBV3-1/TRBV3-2	TGTGCCAGCAGCCAAAACAGCGGGAGTAACTCGGACGAGCAGTACTTC	CASSQNSGSNSDEQYF
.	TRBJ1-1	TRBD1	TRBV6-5	TGTGCCAGCAGCGCGGACAGGGGGACTGAAGCTTTCTTT	CASSADRGTEAFF
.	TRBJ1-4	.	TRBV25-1	TGTGCCAGCCGCCGGGAGGGAAGAGAAAAACTGTTTTTT	CASRREGREKLFF
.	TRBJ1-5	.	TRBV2	TGTGCCAGCAGTGAAGCCAGGGAAAGAGAGCCCCAGCATTTT	CASSEAREREPQHF
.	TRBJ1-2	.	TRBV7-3	TGTGCCAGCAGCTTGAACAGGTTGAGTGGCTACACCTTC	CASSLNRLSGYTF
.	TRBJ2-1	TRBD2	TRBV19	TGTGCCAGTAGTACAATCTCCTGGCGGGGGGGCTCGAGTGAGCAGTTCTTC	CASSTISWRGGSSEQFF
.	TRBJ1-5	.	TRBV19	TGTGCCAGTAGTATGGAAGGGGCTGTCAATCAGCCCCAGCATTTT	CASSMEGAVNQPQHF
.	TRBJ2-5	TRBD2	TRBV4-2	TGTGCCAGCAGTCCAGCGGGGGGGCCGGAGGGAGAGACCCAGTACTTC	CASSPAGGPEGETQYF
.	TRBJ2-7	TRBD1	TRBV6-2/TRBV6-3	TGTGCCAGCAGCCCAGGGGGCGCGATGAACGAGCAGTACTTC	CASSPGGAMNEQYF
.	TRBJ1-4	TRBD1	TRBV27	TGTGCCAGCAGTTTAACAGGGACAGCTAATGAAAAACTGTTTTTT	CASSLTGTANEKLFF
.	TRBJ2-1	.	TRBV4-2	TGTGCCAGCAGCCAAGAGGGCACGGGAGCTGAGCAGTTCTTC	CASSQEGTGAEQFF
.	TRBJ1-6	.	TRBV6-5	TGTGCCAGCAGGGTACGGGGGGCGAGTGATTCACCCCTCCACTTT	CASRVRGASDSPLHF
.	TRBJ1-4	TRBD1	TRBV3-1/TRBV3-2	TGTGCCAGCAGCCTCTGGGACAGGGGTTTTGAAAAACTGTTTTTT	CASSLWDRGFEKLFF
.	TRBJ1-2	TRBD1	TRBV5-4	TGTGCCAGCAGCTGGGACAGGGGGTCGTCCCCTCTGGGCTACACCTTC	CASSWDRGSSPLGYTF
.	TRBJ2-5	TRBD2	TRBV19	TGTGCCAGTAGCGGAGCGGGGGAAGAGACCCAGTACTTC	CASSGAGEETQYF
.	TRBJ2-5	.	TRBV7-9	TGTGCCAGCAGCTTAAGACGCGATCGCGGGACCCAGTACTTC	CASSLRRDRGTQYF
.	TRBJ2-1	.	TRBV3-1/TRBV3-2	TGTGCCAGCAGCCAAGATGTTAGCGGCTACAATGAGCAGTTCTTC	CASSQDVSGYNEQFF
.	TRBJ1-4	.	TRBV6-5	TGTGCCAGCAGCCGCGATCGGGAAAAACTGTTTTTT	CASSRDREKLFF
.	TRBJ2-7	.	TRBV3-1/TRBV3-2	TGTGCCAGCAGCCAAGACCCCCCTAGCGAGTTACTCTACGAGCAGTACTTC	CASSQDPPSELLYEQYF
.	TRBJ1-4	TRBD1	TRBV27	TGTGCCAGCAGTGAACAGGGGACTAATGAAAAACTGTTTTTT	CASSEQGTNEKLFF
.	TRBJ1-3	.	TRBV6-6	TGTGCCAGCTCCTATCTGCAAGGAAACACCATATATTTT	CASSYLQGNTIYF
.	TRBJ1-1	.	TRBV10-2	TGCGCCAGCAGATCCACAGGATCCAACACTGAAGCTTTCTTT	CASRSTGSNTEAFF
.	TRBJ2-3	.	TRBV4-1	TGCGCCAGCAGCCGCCATTTCCGGGGGGCCCAGGAAGATACGCAGTATTTT	CASSRHFRGAQEDTQYF
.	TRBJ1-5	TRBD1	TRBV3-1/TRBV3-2	TGTGCCAGCAGCCAAGGTCGTCAGGGGGCCCAGCCCCAGCATTTT	CASSQGRQGAQPQHF